Below, one T cell receptor beta chain is given with its context. Only in-frame clones appear in the TCRdb table, and some are missing; sequencing was by immunoSEQ multiplex PCR. This table holds 55,000 to 75,000 clones, roughly 90% found once. These data come from a study of resident and recirculating memory T cells in vitiligo. The length of the CDR3 is 14 residues. V shed 3 bases and J 4 bases; nucleotides not matched to a gene: 5. Germline V gene lookup returns CDR1 SGHTA and CDR2 FQGNSA. V usage is TRBV7-2 and J usage is TRBJ2-7; TRBD2 matches 8 bases. Source material: blood. This sequence originates from a male donor with vitiligo. The CDR3 DNA follows: TGTGCCAGCAGCTTTGCGGGGGGCCGGTACGAGCAGTACTTC. It translates to CASSFAGGRYEQYF.